Below, 17 T cell receptor beta chains from the same sample are listed, as sequenced in a study of OX40 agonist ivuxolimab in advanced cancers. Assay used: immunoSEQ multiplex PCR; TCRdb lists only in-frame clones, some missing. Found here are 50,000 to 65,000 clones, roughly 80% of them singletons; the top ten hold roughly 2.1%. Source: CD4+ or CD8+ T cells sorted from blood, taken in a trial of the OX40 agonist ivuxolimab. Source of these receptors: an adult with an advanced solid tumor such as melanoma, head and neck, liver or kidney cancer.

This clone appeared a single time. The genes are TRBV29-1 and TRBJ1-2; D might be TRBD1 (5 bases). The CDR3 spans 12 residues. Between the trimmed V and J ends, which lost 4 bases and 3 bases, there was a span of 9 bases. Germline-derived CDR1 and CDR2 are SQVTM and ANQGSEA. The CDR3 sequence is CSVVGRDYGYTF. CDR3 in DNA: TGCAGCGTTGTGGGCAGGGACTATGGCTACACCTTC.

About this clone itself: Compared with germline, one end of the junction differs, possibly owing to a read error. The chain employs TRBV7-9 and TRBJ2-7, with 11 bases that match TRBD2. The V gene's germline CDR1 is SEHNR and CDR2 FQNEAQ (reference sequence). The CDR3 covers 13 residues. As DNA, the CDR3 is TGTGCCAGCAGCACTAGCGGGAGCTACGAGCGGTACTTC. It yields the protein CASSTSGSYERYF.

This chain uses TRBV6-5 with TRBJ1-5; no reliable D call. The CDR3 contains 15 residues. Looked up from germline, CDR1 is MNHEY and CDR2 is SVGAGI. Trimming pared 0 bases from V and 1 base from J, leaving 7 bases between. The CDR3 nucleotides read TGTGCCAGCAGTTACTCGATGCCCAGCAATCAGCCCCAGCATTTT. Translating gives CASSYSMPSNQPQHF.

The rearrangement joins TRBV18 to TRBJ1-2; 7 nucleotides match TRBD1. This CDR3 is built from 14 residues. From germline, CDR1 is KGHSH and CDR2 LQKENI. V lost 2 bases and J lost 4; bases outside the gene matches: 4. The CDR3, as DNA: TGTGCCAGCTCACCAGGCAGGGGGGGCTATGGCTACACCTTC. Amino acids: CASSPGRGGYGYTF.

The J gene is TRBJ1-4, the V gene TRBV5-7, with D possibly being TRBD1 (5 bases). TRBV5-7 is classed as an ORF, of uncertain function. The ends were cut back, 4 bases at V and 8 bases at J, with 12 bases in the middle. CDR3 length: 13 amino acids. CDR3: CASSQGPGEKLFF. CDR3 sequence (DNA): TGTGCCAGCAGCCAGGGACCAGGAGAAAAACTGTTTTTT.

The chain links TRBV7-9 to TRBJ2-2; D possibly corresponds to TRBD2 (5 bases). The CDR3 contains 14 residues. V was cut by 5 bases and J by 6 bases, with 13 bases left in between. The germline V gene has CDR1 SEHNR and CDR2 FQNEAQ (reference sequence). Here the CDR3 DNA reads TGTGCCAGCAGCCCCGGGAACCAAGCCGGGGAGCTGTTTTTT. It encodes CASSPGNQAGELFF.

The chain employs TRBV11-3 and TRBJ1-2; 7 bases line up with TRBD1. V shed 7 bases, J shed 8 bases, and the junction held 10 bases outside the gene matches. CDR1 and CDR2 from the germline V gene are SGHNT and YENEEA. This CDR3 comprises 13 residues. This CDR3 reads CASTSDRDQGYTF. CDR3 nucleotides: TGTGCCAGCACCTCCGACAGGGATCAGGGCTACACCTTC.

The rearrangement links TRBV11-3 to TRBJ2-2; D gene ambiguous. This CDR3 has 11 residues. V gave up 5 bases and J gave up 7 bases, with 5 bases separating them. Germline V gives CDR1 SGHNT, CDR2 YENEEA. CDR3 sequence reads: CASSLDGELFF. The CDR3 DNA follows: TGTGCCAGCAGCCTCGACGGGGAGCTGTTTTTT.

The gene calls are TRBV11-1 and TRBJ1-4; TRBD1 might be the D (5 bases). The germline V gene has CDR1 SGHAT and CDR2 FQDESV (reference sequence). V was cut by 5 bases and J by 4 bases, with 11 bases left in between. The CDR3 is 14 amino acids. CDR3 nucleotides: TGTGCCAGCAGCCGGGGACGTGTTAATGAAAAACTGTTTTTT. Its translation: CASSRGRVNEKLFF.

Only a few counts were recorded for this clone. V usage is TRBV11-2 and J usage is TRBJ1-1; possibly TRBD1 for D (6 bases). Trimming removed 4 bases from V and 1 base from J, with 7 bases in between. The CDR3 length is 13 residues. CDR1 and CDR2 (germline): SGHAT, FQNNGV. CDR3 protein: CASSWGQNTEAFF. Here the CDR3 DNA reads TGTGCCAGCAGCTGGGGGCAGAACACTGAAGCTTTCTTT.

CDR3 residues: CASSNSGPSSGNTIYF. The CDR3 bases are TGTGCCAGTAGCAACTCCGGGCCAAGCTCTGGAAACACCATATATTTT. The chain combines TRBV19 with TRBJ1-3; no firm D call. The ends were cut back, 6 bases at V and 0 bases at J, with 15 bases in the middle. CDR3 length equals 16 residues. Germline lookup yields CDR1 LNHDA and CDR2 SQIVND (reference sequence).

This clone was counted between two and nine times. The same CDR3 arises from other DNA sequences in this sample as well. V and J are TRBV19 and TRBJ1-1; D unresolved. V shed 1 base and J shed 0 bases, with 6 bases lying between them. The germline gives CDR1 LNHDA, CDR2 SQIVND (reference sequence). The CDR3 covers 14 residues. CDR3 residues: CASSIGALNTEAFF. As DNA, the CDR3 is TGTGCCAGTAGTATAGGGGCATTGAACACTGAAGCTTTCTTT.

The rearrangement links TRBV7-9 to TRBJ2-7; weak D call: TRBD2 (5 bases). V was pared by 1 base and J by 4 bases, with 11 bases between. Germline V CDR1 and CDR2: SEHNR, FQNEAQ (reference sequence). The length of the CDR3 is 14 residues. The CDR3 coding sequence is TGTGCCAGCAGCTTAGTGGAGGCAGGTTACGAGCAGTACTTC. Amino acids: CASSLVEAGYEQYF.

The rearrangement joins TRBV7-2 to TRBJ2-1; 10 bases agree with TRBD1. Losses at the gene ends were 5 bases for V and 0 bases for J; bases not matched to a gene: 1. CDR3 length equals 15 residues. The germline CDR1 and CDR2 sequences are SGHTA and FQGNSA. CDR3 sequence reads: CASSRDRGSYNEQFF. The CDR3 DNA sequence: TGTGCCAGCAGCCGGGACAGGGGCTCCTACAATGAGCAGTTCTTC.

This chain links TRBV11-3 with TRBJ2-1, with 10 positions matching TRBD2. Losses at the gene ends were 4 bases for V and 4 bases for J; bases not matched to a gene: 13. Germline CDR1 is SGHNT and CDR2 is YENEEA. The CDR3 extends over 18 amino acids. CDR3 DNA: TGTGCCAGCAGCTCCCGAAGTTTCGGACTAGCGGATTACAATGAGCAGTTCTTC. The encoded protein is CASSSRSFGLADYNEQFF. The entire variable domain, with the rest obtained from reference TRBV11-3 and TRBJ2-1, is as follows: EAGVVQSPRYKIIEKKQPVAFWCNPISGHNTLYWYLQNLGQGPELLIRYENEEAVDDSQLPKDRFSAERLKGVDSTLKIQPAELGDSAVYLCASSSRSFGLADYNEQFFGPGTRLTVL.

The rearrangement links TRBV14 to TRBJ2-7; maybe TRBD2 (5 bases). The germline gives CDR1 SGHDN, CDR2 FVKESK. The V end lost 0 bases, the J end lost 3 bases, and 15 bases lay between the germline ends. This CDR3 has 16 residues. As DNA, the CDR3 is TGTGCCAGCAGCCAAGATCTGGGTGGGAGAGGCTACGAGCAGTACTTC. This gives the protein CASSQDLGGRGYEQYF.

The chain uses TRBV11-3 and TRBJ2-5; TRBD2 agrees at 10 bases. CDR1 and CDR2 (germline): SGHNT, YENEEA. This CDR3 contains 19 residues. Losses at the gene ends were 6 bases for V and 0 bases for J; bases not matched to a gene: 16. CDR3 sequence reads: CASSPPLAGVGRDQETQYF. Written as DNA, the CDR3 is TGTGCCAGCAGTCCTCCTCTAGCGGGAGTTGGGCGGGACCAAGAGACCCAGTACTTC.